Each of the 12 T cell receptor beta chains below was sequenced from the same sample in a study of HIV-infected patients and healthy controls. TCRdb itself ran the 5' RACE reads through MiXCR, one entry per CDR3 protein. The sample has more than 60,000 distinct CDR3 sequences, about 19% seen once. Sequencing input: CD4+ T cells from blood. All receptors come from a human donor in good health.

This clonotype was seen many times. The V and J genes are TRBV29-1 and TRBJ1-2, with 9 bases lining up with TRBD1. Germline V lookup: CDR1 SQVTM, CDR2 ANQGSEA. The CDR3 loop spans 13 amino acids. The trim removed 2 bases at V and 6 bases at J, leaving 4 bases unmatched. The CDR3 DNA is TGCAGCGTTGAACACAGGGGGCGAGATGGCTACACCTTC. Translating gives CSVEHRGRDGYTF. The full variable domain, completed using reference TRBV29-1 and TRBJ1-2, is SAVISQKPSRDICQRGTSLTIQCQVDSQVTMMFWYRQQPGQSLTLIATANQGSEATYESGFVIDKFPISRPNLTFSTLTVSNMSPEDSSIYLCSVEHRGRDGYTFGSGTRLTVV.

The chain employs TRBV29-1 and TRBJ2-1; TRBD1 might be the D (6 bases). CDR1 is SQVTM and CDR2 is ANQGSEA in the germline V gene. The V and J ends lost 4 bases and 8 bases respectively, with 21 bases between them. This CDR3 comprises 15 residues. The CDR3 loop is CSVGRSQQGIDEQFF. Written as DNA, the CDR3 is TGCAGCGTTGGGAGATCCCAACAGGGTATCGATGAGCAGTTCTTC.

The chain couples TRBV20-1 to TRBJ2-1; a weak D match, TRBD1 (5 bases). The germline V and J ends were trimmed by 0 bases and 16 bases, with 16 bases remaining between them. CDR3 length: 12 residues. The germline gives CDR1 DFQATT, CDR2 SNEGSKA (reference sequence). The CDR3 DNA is TGCAGTGCTAGAGATCAACTGGCAGGGTATTTCTTC. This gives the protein CSARDQLAGYFF.

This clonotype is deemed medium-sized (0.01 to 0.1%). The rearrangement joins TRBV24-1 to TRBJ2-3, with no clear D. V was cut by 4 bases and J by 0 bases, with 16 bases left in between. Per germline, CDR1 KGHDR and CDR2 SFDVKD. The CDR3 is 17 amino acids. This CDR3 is CATSDQRQDTSTDTQYF. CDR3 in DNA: TGTGCCACCAGTGACCAACGACAAGATACTAGCACAGATACGCAGTATTTT.

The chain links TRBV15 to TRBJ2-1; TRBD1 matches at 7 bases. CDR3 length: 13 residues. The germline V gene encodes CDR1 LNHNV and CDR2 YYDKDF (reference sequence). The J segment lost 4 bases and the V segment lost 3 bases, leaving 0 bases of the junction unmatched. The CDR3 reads CATSRGQYNEQFF. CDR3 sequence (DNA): TGTGCCACCAGCAGGGGACAGTACAATGAGCAGTTCTTC. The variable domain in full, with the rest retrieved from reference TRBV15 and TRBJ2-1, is DAMVIQNPRYQVTQFGKPVTLSCSQTLNHNVMYWYQQKSSQAPKLLFHYYDKDFNNEADTPDNFQSRRPNTSFCFLDIRSPGLGDTAMYLCATSRGQYNEQFFGPGTRLTVL.

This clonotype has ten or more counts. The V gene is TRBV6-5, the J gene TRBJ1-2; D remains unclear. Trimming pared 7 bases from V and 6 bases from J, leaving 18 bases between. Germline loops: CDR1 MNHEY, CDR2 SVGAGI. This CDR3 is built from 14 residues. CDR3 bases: TGTGCCAGCACCCGCCAAGGACGGTTCGATGGCTACACCTTC. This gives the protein CASTRQGRFDGYTF.

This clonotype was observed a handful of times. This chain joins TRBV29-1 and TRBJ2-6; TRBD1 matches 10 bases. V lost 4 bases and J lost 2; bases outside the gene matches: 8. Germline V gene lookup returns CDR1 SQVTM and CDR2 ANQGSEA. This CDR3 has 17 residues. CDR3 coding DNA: TGCAGCGTTGTCCCCTTGGACAGGGGGACTGGGGCCAACGTCCTGACTTTC. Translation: CSVVPLDRGTGANVLTF.

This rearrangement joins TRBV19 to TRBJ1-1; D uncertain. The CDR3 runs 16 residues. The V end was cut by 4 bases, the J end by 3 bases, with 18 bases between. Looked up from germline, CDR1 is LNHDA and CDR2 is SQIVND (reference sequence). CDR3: CASSTGLSRRDTEAFF. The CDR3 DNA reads TGTGCCAGTAGTACCGGACTTTCCCGGAGAGACACTGAAGCTTTCTTT.

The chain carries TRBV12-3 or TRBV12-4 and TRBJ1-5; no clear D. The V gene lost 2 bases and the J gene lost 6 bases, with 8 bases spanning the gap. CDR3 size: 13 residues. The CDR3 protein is CASSLIEGQPQHF. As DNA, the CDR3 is TGTGCCAGCAGTTTAATAGAGGGTCAGCCCCAGCATTTT.

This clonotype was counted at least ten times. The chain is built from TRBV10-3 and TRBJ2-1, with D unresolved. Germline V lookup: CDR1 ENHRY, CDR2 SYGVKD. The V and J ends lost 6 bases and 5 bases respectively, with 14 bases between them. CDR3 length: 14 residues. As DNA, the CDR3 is TGTGCCATCAGGCGGCTCCAGTTGGACAATGAGCAGTTCTTC. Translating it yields CAIRRLQLDNEQFF.

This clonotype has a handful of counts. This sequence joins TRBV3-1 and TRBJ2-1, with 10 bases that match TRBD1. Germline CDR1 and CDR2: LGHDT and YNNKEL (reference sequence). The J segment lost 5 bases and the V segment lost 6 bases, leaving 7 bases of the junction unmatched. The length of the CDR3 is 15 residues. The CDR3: CASSHRDRGNNEQFF. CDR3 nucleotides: TGTGCCAGCAGTCACCGGGACAGGGGCAACAATGAGCAGTTCTTC.

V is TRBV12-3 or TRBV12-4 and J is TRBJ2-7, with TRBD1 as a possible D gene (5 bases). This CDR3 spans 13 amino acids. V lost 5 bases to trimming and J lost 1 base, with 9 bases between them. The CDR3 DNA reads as TGTGCCAGCAGTGGGGCCACTTCCTACGAGCAGTACTTC. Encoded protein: CASSGATSYEQYF.